This is a list of T cell receptor beta chains from one sample in a study of early T cells in non-severe SARS-CoV-2 infection. TCRdb itself ran the 5' RACE reads through MiXCR, one entry per CDR3 protein. The table records 110,000 or so distinct CDR3 sequences, over 10% of them present only once. Sample: whole blood. These receptor sequences come from an adult who was a healthcare worker with PCR-confirmed SARS-CoV-2 infection or an uninfected control (not recorded which). Each CDR3 is given with its conserved first and last residue. A D gene is named only where the DNA matches it firmly. Rows give clone size only sometimes, using once, few, many, or a class for an expanded clone.

clone size | J gene | D gene | V gene | CDR3 DNA | CDR3 protein
- | TRBJ1-1 | - | TRBV7-9 | TGTGCCAGCAGCGCGAAAGGGAACACTGAAGCTTTCTTT | CASSAKGNTEAFF
many | TRBJ2-5 | TRBD1 | TRBV14 | TGTGCCAGCAGCCAATTCTCCGGACAGGCTGAAGAGACCCAGTACTTC | CASSQFSGQAEETQYF
few | TRBJ2-5 | - | TRBV25-1 | TGTGCCAGCAGGGAGACTATACAAGAGACCCAGTACTTC | CASRETIQETQYF
once | TRBJ2-7 | - | TRBV29-1 | TGCAGCGCGCGCGTAGGGACACCTTCCTACGAGCAGTACTTC | CSARVGTPSYEQYF
few | TRBJ2-7 | - | TRBV30 | TGTGCCTGGTGTAAAGGTCCCTACGAGCAGTACTTC | CAWCKGPYEQYF
few | TRBJ2-7 | - | TRBV13 | TGTGCCAGCACCAGGGGGGGCTACGAGCAGTACTTC | CASTRGGYEQYF
- | TRBJ2-3 | TRBD2 | TRBV20-1 | TGCAGTGCTAGAGCCCCTCTGGCGGGGGGGCGAGATACGCAGTATTTT | CSARAPLAGGRDTQYF
few | TRBJ2-3 | TRBD2 | TRBV10-3 | TGTGCCTTTAGCGGGGATGCTAGCACAGATACGCAGTATTTT | CAFSGDASTDTQYF
few | TRBJ2-3 | TRBD2 | TRBV3-1 | TGTGCCAGCAGCCAAGAACTCTCTCTGACTAGCGGGAGATTGACAGATACGCAGTATTTT | CASSQELSLTSGRLTDTQYF
- | TRBJ2-5 | - | TRBV6-2/TRBV6-3 | TGTGCCAGCAGTTACGGGGCAGTTGATGTGGAGACCCAGTACTTC | CASSYGAVDVETQYF
many | TRBJ2-3 | - | TRBV5-4 | TGTGCCAGCAGCCCGGCGAGGCCCTCTGTCACAGATACGCAGTATTTT | CASSPARPSVTDTQYF
- | TRBJ1-2 | TRBD1 | TRBV20-1 | TGCAGTGCTAGAGATAGGGGACAGGGGAACTATGGCTACACCTTC | CSARDRGQGNYGYTF
many | TRBJ1-1 | - | TRBV15 | TGTGCCACCAGCAGGGACAGTGAAGCTTTCTTT | CATSRDSEAFF
- | TRBJ2-7 | TRBD2 | TRBV4-2 | TGTGCCAGCAGCCACCCGGGACTGGGGGGGTCCTACGAGCAGTACTTC | CASSHPGLGGSYEQYF
few | TRBJ2-3 | - | TRBV19 | TGTGCCAGTAGCACCCTAGCGAGCACGCAGTATTTT | CASSTLASTQYF
- | TRBJ2-1 | - | TRBV19 | TGTGCCAGTAGTATGGCGCAAGGCGATGAGCAGTTCTTC | CASSMAQGDEQFF
- | TRBJ2-2 | - | TRBV6-5 | TGTGCCAGCAGCAGGATGACCGGGGAGCTGTTTTTT | CASSRMTGELFF
few | TRBJ1-4 | - | TRBV30 | TGTGCCTGGAGTGTACGGGAGGGCTATGAAAAACTGTTTTTT | CAWSVREGYEKLFF
- | TRBJ1-1 | TRBD1 | TRBV10-3 | TGTGCCGTTCGACAGGGAAGTGGGAACACTGAAGCTTTCTTT | CAVRQGSGNTEAFF
few | TRBJ2-1 | TRBD2 | TRBV12-3/TRBV12-4 | TGTGCCAGCAGTTTATATGGGACTAGCTCCCATGAGCAGTTCTTC | CASSLYGTSSHEQFF
many | TRBJ1-4 | - | TRBV30 | TGTGCCTGGAGAAAAATAGGAGGTCCGGCAACTAATGAAAAACTGTTTTTT | CAWRKIGGPATNEKLFF
few | TRBJ1-1 | - | TRBV5-1 | TGCGCCAGCAGGCCGAGCGACCAGATGAACACTGAAGCTTTCTTT | CASRPSDQMNTEAFF
- | TRBJ1-3 | TRBD1 | TRBV5-1 | TGCGCCAGCAGCCCCGGACAGGCCCACTCTGGTTCTGGAAACACCATATATTTT | CASSPGQAHSGSGNTIYF
- | TRBJ2-7 | TRBD2 | TRBV29-1 | TGCAGCGTTGGGGATACCGGAGGCGGGAGCTCCTACGAGCAGTACTTC | CSVGDTGGGSSYEQYF
- | TRBJ2-5 | - | TRBV5-1 | TGCGCCAGCAGCTTTGAGGGTTGGGAGACCCAGTACTTC | CASSFEGWETQYF
- | TRBJ2-1 | - | TRBV6-4 | TGTGCCAGCAGTGACTCGTCGGGACACGATAATGAGCAGTTCTTC | CASSDSSGHDNEQFF
few | TRBJ1-1 | - | TRBV12-3/TRBV12-4 | TGTGCCAGCAGCAAGGGACGAAACACTGAAGCTTTCTTT | CASSKGRNTEAFF
- | TRBJ1-2 | - | TRBV29-1 | TGCAGCGCCCGGACAGTTGGCTATGGCTACACCTTC | CSARTVGYGYTF
- | TRBJ2-1 | - | TRBV3-1 | TGTGCCAGCAGCCAGTGGGGGAATGAGCAGTTCTTC | CASSQWGNEQFF
many | TRBJ2-5 | - | TRBV4-1 | TGCGCCAGCAGCCAAGAGGAGTACCAAGAGACCCAGTACTTC | CASSQEEYQETQYF
many | TRBJ2-5 | TRBD1 | TRBV24-1 | TGTGCCACCAGTGATTTCGCGGGACAGGTGAACCAAGAGACCCAGTACTTC | CATSDFAGQVNQETQYF
few | TRBJ2-5 | - | TRBV7-9 | TGTGCCAGCAGCTTAGCGGCGGGACTTCCCGGGGAGACCCAGTACTTC | CASSLAAGLPGETQYF
few | TRBJ2-1 | TRBD2 | TRBV6-5 | TGTGCCAGCAGCCAGTTAGCGGGGCCCTCCTACAATGAGCAGTTCTTC | CASSQLAGPSYNEQFF
- | TRBJ1-1 | - | TRBV7-7 | TGTGCTAGCAGCTTACGGGAGGACACTGAAGCTTTCTTT | CASSLREDTEAFF
few | TRBJ2-7 | - | TRBV30 | TGTGCCTGGAGTGTATTAGGGAACGAGCAGTACTTC | CAWSVLGNEQYF
- | TRBJ1-2 | - | TRBV10-2 | TGCGCCAGCAGCCTACACGACAACTATGGCTACACCTTC | CASSLHDNYGYTF
few | TRBJ2-7 | TRBD2 | TRBV14 | TGTGCCAGCAAAGCGGGAGGCCTCTCCTACGAGCAGTACTTC | CASKAGGLSYEQYF
few | TRBJ2-5 | TRBD1 | TRBV29-1 | TGCAGCGTTGCCCCCGGGACAGGGTCGAAAAAGACCCAGTACTTC | CSVAPGTGSKKTQYF
- | TRBJ2-2 | - | TRBV7-6 | TGTGCCAGCAGCTTAAGAGGAGGGGCGCACACCGGGGAGCTGTTTTTT | CASSLRGGAHTGELFF
- | TRBJ2-1 | TRBD2 | TRBV18 | TGTGCCAGCTCCCCCGAGCGGGGAATGAATGGGAATGAGCAGTTCTTC | CASSPERGMNGNEQFF
- | TRBJ2-7 | TRBD1 | TRBV5-1 | TGCGCCAGCAGCTTGGGCACCCTCAGGGGGCACGGCTACGAGCAGTACTTC | CASSLGTLRGHGYEQYF
few | TRBJ2-2 | TRBD2 | TRBV7-2 | TGTGCCAGCCCCAGGACTAGCGGGAAAAACACCGGGGAGCTGTTTTTT | CASPRTSGKNTGELFF
- | TRBJ2-1 | TRBD2 | TRBV11-3 | TGTGCCAGCTCCCGGCCCGGGACTAGCGGGATTGGAGAGCAGTTCTTC | CASSRPGTSGIGEQFF
many | TRBJ1-3 | - | TRBV29-1 | TGCAGCGTTGGCATGAGCTCTGGAAACACCATATATTTT | CSVGMSSGNTIYF
- | TRBJ2-1 | - | TRBV7-8 | TGTGCCAGCAGCTTTTCGGAACAGCCCTACAATGAGCAGTTCTTC | CASSFSEQPYNEQFF
many | TRBJ1-6 | - | TRBV12-3/TRBV12-4 | TGTGCCAGCAAGTTAGGGGGGGAATCACCCCTCCACTTT | CASKLGGESPLHF
few | TRBJ2-1 | - | TRBV29-1 | TGCAGCGCCTGCCAGGGCGGACTGCGTACCTCCTACAATGAGCAGTTCTTC | CSACQGGLRTSYNEQFF